This passage covers 6 T cell receptor beta chains from one sample sequenced in a study of blood T cells in healthy people across ages. PCR was performed a second time for roughly 7 to 11 cycles using a sample-barcoded 5' primer and a J-beta primer mix. MiXCR was run by TCRdb on the 5' RACE reads, yielding one entry per CDR3 protein. The table records approximately 1.5 million distinct CDR3 sequences, around 36% of them present only once. The sample taken for sequencing was blood. These receptor sequences come from a woman younger than 45 in good health.

This chain links TRBV7-2 with TRBJ2-2; D possibly corresponds to TRBD1 (5 bases). Trimming left V 7 bases short and J 0 bases short, with 15 bases between. The CDR3 spans 16 residues. Looked up from germline, CDR1 is SGHTA and CDR2 is FQGNSA. The CDR3 sequence is CASNSRVPANTGELFF. The CDR3 coding sequence is TGTGCCAGCAACTCCAGGGTCCCCGCGAACACCGGGGAGCTGTTTTTT.

The sample holds one count of this clonotype. The V gene is TRBV20-1, the J gene TRBJ2-7; 9 positions agree with TRBD2. V lost 3 bases to trimming and J lost 4 bases; unmatched junction nucleotides: 13. The CDR3 spans 16 residues. CDR1 is DFQATT and CDR2 is SNEGSKA in the germline V gene (reference sequence). CDR3 sequence: CSASYSSGRLGYEQYF. The CDR3 nucleotides read TGCAGTGCTAGTTATTCCAGCGGGAGGCTTGGGTACGAGCAGTACTTC.

This clonotype was observed at least ten times. The chain carries TRBV4-2 and TRBJ2-5; D ambiguous. There are 16 residues in the CDR3. V shed 1 base and J shed 1 base, with 13 bases lying between them. The germline V gene encodes CDR1 LGHNA and CDR2 YNFKEQ. The CDR3 DNA sequence: TGTGCCAGCAGCCAAGGGCTTAGCACCAGCCAAGAGACCCAGTACTTC. It encodes CASSQGLSTSQETQYF.

This clonotype was detected only a few times. The chain uses TRBV4-2 and TRBJ2-1; 7 positions match TRBD1. The CDR3 length is 15 residues. Trimming at V came to 4 bases and at J to 1 base, leaving 4 bases not matched to a gene. The germline CDR1 and CDR2 sequences are LGHNA and YNFKEQ. CDR3 nucleotides: TGTGCCAGCAGCCTTGGACAGGAATCCTACAATGAGCAGTTCTTC. This encodes CASSLGQESYNEQFF.

The chain recombines TRBV18 with TRBJ2-5, with unresolved D. This CDR3 is built from 14 residues. CDR1 KGHSH and CDR2 LQKENI come from the germline V gene. V was trimmed by 6 bases and J by 5 bases, leaving 16 bases between them. For the CDR3, the DNA is TGTGCCAGCTCCGCCCCAAGACCGTTGGAGACCCAGTACTTC. The encoded protein is CASSAPRPLETQYF.

The rearrangement links TRBV10-3 to TRBJ1-4; D uncertain. CDR3 length: 10 residues. Germline V gene sequence: CDR1 ENHRY, CDR2 SYGVKD. V lost 10 bases to trimming and J lost 8 bases, with 8 bases between them. The CDR3 here is CASPLEKLFF. CDR3 DNA sequence: TGTGCCAGCCCCCTGGAAAAACTGTTTTTT.